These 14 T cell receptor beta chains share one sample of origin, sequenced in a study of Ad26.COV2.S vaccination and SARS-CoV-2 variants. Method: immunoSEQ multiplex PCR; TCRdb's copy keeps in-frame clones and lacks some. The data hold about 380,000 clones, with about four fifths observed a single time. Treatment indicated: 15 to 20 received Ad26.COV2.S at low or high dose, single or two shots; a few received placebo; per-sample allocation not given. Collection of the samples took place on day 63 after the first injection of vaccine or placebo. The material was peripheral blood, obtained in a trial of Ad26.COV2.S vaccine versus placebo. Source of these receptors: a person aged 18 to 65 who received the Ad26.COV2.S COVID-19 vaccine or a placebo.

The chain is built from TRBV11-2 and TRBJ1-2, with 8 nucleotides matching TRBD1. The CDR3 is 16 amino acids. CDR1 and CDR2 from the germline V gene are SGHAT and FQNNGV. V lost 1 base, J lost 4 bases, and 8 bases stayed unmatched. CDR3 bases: TGTGCCAGCAGCTTAGGGCGGAGGACAGGGCCCTATGGCTACACCTTC. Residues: CASSLGRRTGPYGYTF.

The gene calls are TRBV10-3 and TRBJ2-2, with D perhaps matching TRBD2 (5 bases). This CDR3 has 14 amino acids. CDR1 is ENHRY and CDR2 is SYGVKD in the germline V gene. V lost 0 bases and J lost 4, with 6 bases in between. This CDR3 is CAISESGGTGELFF. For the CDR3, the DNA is TGTGCCATCAGTGAGTCTGGAGGCACCGGGGAGCTGTTTTTT.

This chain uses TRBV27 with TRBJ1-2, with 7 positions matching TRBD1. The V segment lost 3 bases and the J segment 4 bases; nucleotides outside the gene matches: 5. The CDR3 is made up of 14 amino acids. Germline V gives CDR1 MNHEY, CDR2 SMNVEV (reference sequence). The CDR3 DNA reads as TGTGCCAGCAGTTTTCAGGGGGAAGGCTATGGCTACACCTTC. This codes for CASSFQGEGYGYTF.

This chain's CDR3 is CASRKDPGPNTQYF. For the CDR3, the DNA is TGTGCCAGCAGGAAAGATCCGGGGCCCAATACGCAGTATTTT. The chain combines TRBV6-5 with TRBJ2-3, with D tentatively TRBD1 or TRBD2 (5 bases each). This CDR3 is built from 14 residues. V gave up 6 bases and J gave up 7 bases, with 17 bases separating them. Germline values: CDR1 MNHEY, CDR2 SVGAGI.

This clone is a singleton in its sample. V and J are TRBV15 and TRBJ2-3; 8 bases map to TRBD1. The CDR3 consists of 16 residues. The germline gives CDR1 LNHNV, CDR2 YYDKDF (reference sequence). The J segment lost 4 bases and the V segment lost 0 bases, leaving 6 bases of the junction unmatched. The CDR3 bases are TGTGCCACCAGCAGAGATCGGGCAGGGGGCGCAGATACGCAGTATTTT. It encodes CATSRDRAGGADTQYF.

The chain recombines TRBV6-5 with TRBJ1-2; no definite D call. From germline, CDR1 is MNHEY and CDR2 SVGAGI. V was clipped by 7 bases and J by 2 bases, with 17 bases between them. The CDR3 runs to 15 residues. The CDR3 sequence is CASTPYRVGNYGYTF. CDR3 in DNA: TGTGCCAGCACCCCCTACCGGGTTGGGAACTATGGCTACACCTTC.

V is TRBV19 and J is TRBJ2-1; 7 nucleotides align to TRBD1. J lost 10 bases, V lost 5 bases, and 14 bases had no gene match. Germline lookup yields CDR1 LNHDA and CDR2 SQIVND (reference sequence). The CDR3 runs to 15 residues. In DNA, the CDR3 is TGTGCCAGTAGTCCCCTCCAGGGGGAGCGGAAGGAGCAGTTCTTC. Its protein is CASSPLQGERKEQFF.

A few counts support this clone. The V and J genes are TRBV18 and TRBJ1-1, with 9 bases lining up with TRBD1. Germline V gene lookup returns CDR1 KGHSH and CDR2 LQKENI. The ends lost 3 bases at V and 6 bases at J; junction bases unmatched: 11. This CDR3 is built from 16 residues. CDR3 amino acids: CASSPTQGAVKSEAFF. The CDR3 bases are TGTGCCAGCTCACCCACACAGGGGGCAGTGAAATCTGAAGCTTTCTTT.

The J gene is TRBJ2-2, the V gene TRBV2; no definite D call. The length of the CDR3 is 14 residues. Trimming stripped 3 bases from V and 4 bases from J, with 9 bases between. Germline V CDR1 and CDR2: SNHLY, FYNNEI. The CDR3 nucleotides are TGTGCCAGCAGTGAGGGGTTCCTCACCGGGGAGCTGTTTTTT. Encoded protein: CASSEGFLTGELFF.

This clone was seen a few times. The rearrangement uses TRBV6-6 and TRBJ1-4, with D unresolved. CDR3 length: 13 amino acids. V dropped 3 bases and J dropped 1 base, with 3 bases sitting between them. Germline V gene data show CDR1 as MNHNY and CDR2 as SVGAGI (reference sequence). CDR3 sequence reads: CASSYLTNEKLFF. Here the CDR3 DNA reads TGTGCCAGCAGTTATTTAACTAATGAAAAACTGTTTTTT.

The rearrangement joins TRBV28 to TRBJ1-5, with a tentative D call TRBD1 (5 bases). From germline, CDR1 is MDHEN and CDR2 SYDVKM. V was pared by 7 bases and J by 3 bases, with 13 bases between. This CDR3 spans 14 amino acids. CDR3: CASTLGGFNQPQHF. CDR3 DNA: TGTGCCAGCACCCTCGGGGGTTTCAATCAGCCCCAGCATTTT.

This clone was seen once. The CDR3 loop is CASAGLRTEAFF. CDR3 in DNA: TGTGCCAGCGCGGGACTGCGCACTGAAGCTTTCTTT. V and J are TRBV25-1 and TRBJ1-1, with D possibly TRBD1 on 5 matching bases. The CDR3 length is 12 residues. Germline CDR1 is MGHDK and CDR2 is SYGVNS. V was pared by 8 bases and J by 4 bases, with 11 bases between. The entire variable domain, with the rest obtained from reference TRBV25-1 and TRBJ1-1, is as follows: EADIYQTPRYLVIGTGKKITLECSQTMGHDKMYWYQQDPGMELHLIHYSYGVNSTEKGDLSSESTVSRIRTEHFPLTLESARPSHTSQYLCASAGLRTEAFFGQGTRLTVV.

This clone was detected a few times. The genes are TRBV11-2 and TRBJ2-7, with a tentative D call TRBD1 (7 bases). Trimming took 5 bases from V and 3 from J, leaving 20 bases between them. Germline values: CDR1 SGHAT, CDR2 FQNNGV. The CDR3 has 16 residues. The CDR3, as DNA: TGTGCCAGCAGCCTTTCGGAGGGGGCGATCGGCTACGAGCAGTACTTC. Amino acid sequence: CASSLSEGAIGYEQYF. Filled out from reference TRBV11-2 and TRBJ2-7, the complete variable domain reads EAGVAQSPRYKIIEKRQSVAFWCNPISGHATLYWYQQILGQGPKLLIQFQNNGVVDDSQLPKDRFSAERLKGVDSTLKIQPAKLEDSAVYLCASSLSEGAIGYEQYFGPGTRLTVT.

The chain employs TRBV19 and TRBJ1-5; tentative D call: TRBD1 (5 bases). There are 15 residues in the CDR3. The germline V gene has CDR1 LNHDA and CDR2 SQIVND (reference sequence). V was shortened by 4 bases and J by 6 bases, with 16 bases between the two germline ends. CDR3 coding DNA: TGTGCCAGTAGTAGGGGCGTTGTCCCGCTTCAGCCCCAGCATTTT. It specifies CASSRGVVPLQPQHF.